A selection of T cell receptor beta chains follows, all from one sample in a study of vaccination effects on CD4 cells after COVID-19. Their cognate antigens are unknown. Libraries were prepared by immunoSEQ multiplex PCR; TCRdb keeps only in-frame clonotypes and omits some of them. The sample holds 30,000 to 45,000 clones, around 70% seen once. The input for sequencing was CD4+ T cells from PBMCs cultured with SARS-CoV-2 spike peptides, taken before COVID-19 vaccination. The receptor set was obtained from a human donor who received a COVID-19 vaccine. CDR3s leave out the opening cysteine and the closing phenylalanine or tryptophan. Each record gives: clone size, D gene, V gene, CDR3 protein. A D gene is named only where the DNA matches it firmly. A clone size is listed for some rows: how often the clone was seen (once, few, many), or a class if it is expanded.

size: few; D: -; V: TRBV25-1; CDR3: ASSQKNSPLH
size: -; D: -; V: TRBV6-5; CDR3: ASSRGQSNGEAF
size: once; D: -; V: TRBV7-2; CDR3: ASSLAGGAYNEQF
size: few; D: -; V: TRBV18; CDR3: ASSLLDVPQPQH
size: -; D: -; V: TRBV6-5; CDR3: ASSYSLTSMNTEAF
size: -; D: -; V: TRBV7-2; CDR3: ASSLGTDYGYT
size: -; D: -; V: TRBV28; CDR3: ASSIGREQF
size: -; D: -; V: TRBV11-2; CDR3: ASSLGLGANEKLF
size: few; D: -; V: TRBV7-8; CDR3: ASSLGRTNEKLF
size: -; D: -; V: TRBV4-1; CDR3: ASSQESRTYSNQPQH
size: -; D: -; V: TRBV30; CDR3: ACTTVGRYGELF
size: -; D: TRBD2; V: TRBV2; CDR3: ASSELAGGPSEQF
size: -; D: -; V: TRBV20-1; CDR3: SARVGSDTT
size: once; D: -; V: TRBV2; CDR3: ASRQGSSGAQPQH
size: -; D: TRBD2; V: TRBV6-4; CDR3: ASSEGGWRAQY
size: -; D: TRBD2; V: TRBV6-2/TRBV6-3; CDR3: ASTPGLGGDTQY
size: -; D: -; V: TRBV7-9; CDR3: ASSLGAGPTDTQY
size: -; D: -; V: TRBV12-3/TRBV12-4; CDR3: ASSLQGANVLT
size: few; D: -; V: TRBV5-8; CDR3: ASSRRDTER
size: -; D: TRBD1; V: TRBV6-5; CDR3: ASRGQGNQPQH
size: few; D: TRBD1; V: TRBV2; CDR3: ASITDRDQPQH
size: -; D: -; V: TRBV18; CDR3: ASSPPGPSSGNTIY
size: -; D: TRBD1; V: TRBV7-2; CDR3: ASSTTGTGRYNEQF
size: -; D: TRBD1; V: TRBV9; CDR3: ASSVAVTGTAEQY
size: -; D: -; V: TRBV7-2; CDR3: ASSLAATAISGANVLT
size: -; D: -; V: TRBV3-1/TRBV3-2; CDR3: ASSQDLHSGANVLT
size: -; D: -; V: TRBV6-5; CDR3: ASALDSQYGYT
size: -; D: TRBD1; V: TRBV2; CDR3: ASSYGQGATEAF
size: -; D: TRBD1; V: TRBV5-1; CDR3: ASSAAGDRGNEQF
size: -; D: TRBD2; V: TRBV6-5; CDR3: ATVRRPGGETQY
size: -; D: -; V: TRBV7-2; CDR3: ASSLDSASAYEQY
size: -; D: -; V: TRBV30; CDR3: AWSRGISYGYT
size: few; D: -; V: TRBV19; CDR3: ASSPPLNNEQF
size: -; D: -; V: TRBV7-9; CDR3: ASSSYPLTGSEKLF
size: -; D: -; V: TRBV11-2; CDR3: ASSSPRSGSKAF
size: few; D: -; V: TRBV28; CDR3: ASSSVHYGYT
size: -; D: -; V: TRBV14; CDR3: ASSRFDQGEAF
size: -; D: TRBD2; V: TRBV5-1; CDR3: ASRVGLATHEQY
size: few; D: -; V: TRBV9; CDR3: ASSVGSLAKNIQY
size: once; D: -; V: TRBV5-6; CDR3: ASSLPLGNTGELF
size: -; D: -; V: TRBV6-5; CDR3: ASRVTVNTGELF
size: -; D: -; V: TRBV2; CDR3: ASSVGAQETQY
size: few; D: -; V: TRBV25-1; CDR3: ASSPYGTIYEQY
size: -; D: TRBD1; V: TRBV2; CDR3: ASSSRDRVYGYT
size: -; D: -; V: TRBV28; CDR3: ASSSRQAYGYT
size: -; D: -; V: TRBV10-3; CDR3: AITGQMNQPQH
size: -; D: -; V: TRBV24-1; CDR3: ATSGGFGKAAGNVLT
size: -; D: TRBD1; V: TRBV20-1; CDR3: SASDWTGGGYGYT
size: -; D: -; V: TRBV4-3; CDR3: ASSQKAHSYEQY
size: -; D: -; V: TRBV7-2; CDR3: ASSFSPQESNYGYT
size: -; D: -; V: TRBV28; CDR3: ASSLTGIGGPGYGYT
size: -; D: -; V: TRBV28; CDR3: ASSQWGRTNEKLF
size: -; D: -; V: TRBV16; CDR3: ASSQSGTGYNEKLF